This T cell receptor (beta chain) was captured in a study of blood T cell repertoires in COVID-19. For the study at large: Samples came from the United States, Italy and Spain, spanning acute and convalescent COVID-19. The cDNA or gDNA used as material had been derived from T cells, B-cell-depleted T cells, or PBMCs.

The CDR3 extends over 14 amino acids. Germline values: CDR1 SGHRS, CDR2 YFSETQ. V trimming: 9 bases; J trimming: 1 base; junction bases outside the gene matches: 7. In the original analysis: Amplifying reference gene primers gave estimates of nucleated cell counts. Data came from immunoSEQ multiplex PCR; TCRdb stores just in-frame clones and leaves some out. V and J calls and clone size follow that table, whereas D and trimming were derived from the DNA. In the table there are more than 200,000 clones, roughly 80% of which are singletons. The chain is built from TRBV5-1 and TRBJ2-1, with 7 bases fitting TRBD2. Sequences were obtained from peripheral blood. This clonotype originated in a woman of 80 years or more with acute or convalescent COVID-19. CDR3 loop: CATHNGGSYNEQFF. CDR3 coding DNA: TGCGCCACCCACAACGGGGGGTCCTACAATGAGCAGTTCTTC.